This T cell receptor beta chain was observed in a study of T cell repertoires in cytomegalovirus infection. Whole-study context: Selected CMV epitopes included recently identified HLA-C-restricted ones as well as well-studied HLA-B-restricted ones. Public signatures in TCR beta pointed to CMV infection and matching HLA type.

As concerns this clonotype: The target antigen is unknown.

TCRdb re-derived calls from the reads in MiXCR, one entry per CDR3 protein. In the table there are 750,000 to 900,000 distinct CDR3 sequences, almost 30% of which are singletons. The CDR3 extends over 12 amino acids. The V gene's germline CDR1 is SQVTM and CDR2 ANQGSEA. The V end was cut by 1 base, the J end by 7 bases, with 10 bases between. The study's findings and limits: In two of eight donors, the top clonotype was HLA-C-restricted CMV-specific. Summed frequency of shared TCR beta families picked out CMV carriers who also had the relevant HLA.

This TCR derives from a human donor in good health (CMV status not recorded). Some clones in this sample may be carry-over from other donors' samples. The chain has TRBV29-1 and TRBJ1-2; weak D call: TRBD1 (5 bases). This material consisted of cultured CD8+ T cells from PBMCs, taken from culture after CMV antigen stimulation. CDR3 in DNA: TGCAGCGTTGAAGTTGGGGGAGTTGGCTACACCTTC. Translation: CSVEVGGVGYTF.